This TCR beta chain emerged from a study of shared clonotypes between healthy human individuals. Overall study: Donor composition was a couple of women and three men, aged 18 to 49.

Trimming took 5 bases from V and 6 from J, leaving 11 bases between them. Germline loops: CDR1 DFQATT, CDR2 SNEGSKA (reference sequence). CDR3 length: 11 residues. As concerns this clone: Its specificity is unknown.

The authors loaded around 190 ng DNA, about 30,000 T cell genomes, into sorted-subset replicate PCRs. The table came from immunoSEQ multiplex PCR; TCRdb's copy has only in-frame clones and leaves some out. The table has around 700,000 clones, about 90% seen once. CD8 cells classed as naive were CD45RO-negative and positively selected for CCR7, excluding terminally differentiated effector memory CD45RA+ cells. General observations from the study: Naive subsets typically showed greater estimated richness than memory subsets. The generation probabilities recorded for non-shared clonotypes fell below those of clonotypes shared by all four donors.

This receptor was identified in a young man in good health. V usage is TRBV20-1 and J usage is TRBJ2-7; D is perhaps TRBD1 (5 bases). Sample: naive CD8+ T cells sorted from blood. The CDR3 DNA follows: TGCAGTGCTCCAGAAACAGGCGAGCAGTACTTC. Translated: CSAPETGEQYF.